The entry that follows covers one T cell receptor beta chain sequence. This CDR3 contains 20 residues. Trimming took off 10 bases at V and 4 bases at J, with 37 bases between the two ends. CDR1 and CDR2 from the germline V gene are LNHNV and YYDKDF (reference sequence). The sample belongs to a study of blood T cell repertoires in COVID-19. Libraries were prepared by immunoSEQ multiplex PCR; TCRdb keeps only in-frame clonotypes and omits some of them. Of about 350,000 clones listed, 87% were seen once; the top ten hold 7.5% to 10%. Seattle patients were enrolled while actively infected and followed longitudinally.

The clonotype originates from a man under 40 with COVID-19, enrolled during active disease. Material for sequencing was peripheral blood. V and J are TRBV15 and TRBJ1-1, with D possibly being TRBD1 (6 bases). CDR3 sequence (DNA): TGTGCCAGACCACACGGTAGTAAAAAACAGGGCAAATTTCATGTCACTGAAGCTTTCTTT. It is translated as CARPHGSKKQGKFHVTEAFF.